The present T cell receptor beta chain was sequenced within a study of T cells in narcolepsy. Overall study results and limits: Comparing one patient's CSF and blood CD4+ clonotypes highlighted HCRT- and TRIB2-specific autoreactive clonotypes. Blood of same and different patients, but not healthy controls, reportedly held recurring autoreactive clonotypes.

In its sample, this clone was seen once. What it binds is unknown. Assay: immunoSEQ multiplex PCR; the TCRdb copy retains only in-frame clones and omits some. The profile shows about 40,000 clones, around 89% of them singletons. Sequenced material: CD45RA- memory CD4+ T cells from PBMCs. The sequence came from a human donor with narcolepsy.

The CDR3 here is CAWIPRGSPSSYEQYF. The CDR3 DNA sequence: TGTGCCTGGATTCCCCGGGGATCTCCGAGCTCCTACGAGCAGTACTTC. The chain employs TRBV30 and TRBJ2-7; TRBD2 is a possible D gene (5 bases). Between the trimmed V and J ends, which lost 4 bases and 0 bases, there was a span of 19 bases. There are 16 residues in the CDR3. Germline V gives CDR1 GTSNPN, CDR2 SVGIG (reference sequence).